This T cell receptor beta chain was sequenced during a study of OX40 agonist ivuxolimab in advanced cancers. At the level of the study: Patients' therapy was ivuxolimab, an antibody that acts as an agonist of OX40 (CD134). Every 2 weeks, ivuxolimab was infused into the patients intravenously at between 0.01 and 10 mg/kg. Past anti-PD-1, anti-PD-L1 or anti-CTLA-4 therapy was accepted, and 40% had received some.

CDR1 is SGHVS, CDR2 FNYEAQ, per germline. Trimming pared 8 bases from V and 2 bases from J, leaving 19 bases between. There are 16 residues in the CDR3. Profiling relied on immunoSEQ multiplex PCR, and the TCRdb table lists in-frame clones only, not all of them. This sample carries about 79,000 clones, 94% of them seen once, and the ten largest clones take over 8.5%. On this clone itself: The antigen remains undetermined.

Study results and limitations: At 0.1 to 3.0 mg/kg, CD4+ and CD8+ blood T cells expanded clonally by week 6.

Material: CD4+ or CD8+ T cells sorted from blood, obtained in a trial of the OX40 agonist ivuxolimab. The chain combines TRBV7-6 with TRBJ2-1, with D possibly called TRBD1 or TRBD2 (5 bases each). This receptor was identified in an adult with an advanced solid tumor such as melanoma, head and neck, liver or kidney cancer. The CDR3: CASVLELGEPYNEQFF. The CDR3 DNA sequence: TGTGCCAGCGTACTCGAATTGGGGGAGCCCTACAATGAGCAGTTCTTC.